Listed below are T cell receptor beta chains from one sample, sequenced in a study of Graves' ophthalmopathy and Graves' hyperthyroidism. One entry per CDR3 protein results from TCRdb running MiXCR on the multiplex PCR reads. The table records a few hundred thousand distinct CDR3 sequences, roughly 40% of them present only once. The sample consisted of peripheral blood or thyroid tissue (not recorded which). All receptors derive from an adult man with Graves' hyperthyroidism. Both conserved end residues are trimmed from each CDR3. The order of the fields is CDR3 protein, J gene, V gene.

CDR3 protein: ASRTAGETQY; J gene: TRBJ2-5; V gene: TRBV2
CDR3 protein: ASSVGISVDTGELF; J gene: TRBJ2-2; V gene: TRBV12-3/TRBV12-4
CDR3 protein: SLAKGAYEQY; J gene: TRBJ2-7; V gene: TRBV29-1
CDR3 protein: ASSLGHDQPQH; J gene: TRBJ1-5; V gene: TRBV7-8
CDR3 protein: ASSLVAGTQY; J gene: TRBJ2-5; V gene: TRBV7-8
CDR3 protein: ATSDWAGEQY; J gene: TRBJ2-7; V gene: TRBV24-1
CDR3 protein: ASSQDQGRAGETQY; J gene: TRBJ2-5; V gene: TRBV4-2
CDR3 protein: ASSLAGPNEKLF; J gene: TRBJ1-4; V gene: TRBV7-2
CDR3 protein: ASSVRGGVETQY; J gene: TRBJ2-5; V gene: TRBV28
CDR3 protein: ASSSPTSGRTTGELF; J gene: TRBJ2-2; V gene: TRBV11-2
CDR3 protein: ASSQEMGTGINYGYT; J gene: TRBJ1-2; V gene: TRBV7-2
CDR3 protein: SVEGQGAPGANVLT; J gene: TRBJ2-6; V gene: TRBV29-1
CDR3 protein: ASRRDGQGKYTDTQY; J gene: TRBJ2-3; V gene: TRBV2
CDR3 protein: ATETLQETQY; J gene: TRBJ2-5; V gene: TRBV7-8
CDR3 protein: ASSVTGGSFAYGYT; J gene: TRBJ1-2; V gene: TRBV5-1
CDR3 protein: ASSFDRDYSYEQY; J gene: TRBJ2-7; V gene: TRBV7-2
CDR3 protein: AISVVAGETQY; J gene: TRBJ2-5; V gene: TRBV10-3
CDR3 protein: SARGPNSPLH; J gene: TRBJ1-6; V gene: TRBV20-1
CDR3 protein: ASSPGGTGRFSHEQY; J gene: TRBJ2-7; V gene: TRBV19
CDR3 protein: ASSDSGSGYEQY; J gene: TRBJ2-7; V gene: TRBV10-2
CDR3 protein: ASNHGGTQY; J gene: TRBJ2-3; V gene: TRBV6-5
CDR3 protein: ASSLGAGGAAYNEQF; J gene: .; V gene: TRBV7-9
CDR3 protein: SSPGQGKTGELF; J gene: TRBJ2-2; V gene: TRBV29-1
CDR3 protein: SVTPAGGRETQY; J gene: TRBJ2-5; V gene: TRBV29-1
CDR3 protein: ATTGGSTTGELF; J gene: TRBJ2-2; V gene: TRBV24-1
CDR3 protein: ASSVGGGPSYNEQF; J gene: .; V gene: TRBV7-9
CDR3 protein: SASAGGGEETQY; J gene: TRBJ2-5; V gene: TRBV20-1
CDR3 protein: ASSLRAGQRNYGYT; J gene: TRBJ1-2; V gene: TRBV27
CDR3 protein: ATSDHETGDRY; J gene: TRBJ2-2; V gene: TRBV24-1
CDR3 protein: ASSLAGLVTDTQY; J gene: TRBJ2-3; V gene: TRBV12-3/TRBV12-4
CDR3 protein: ASSLLGASSYEQY; J gene: TRBJ2-7; V gene: TRBV5-1
CDR3 protein: ASSVVRGGETQH; J gene: TRBJ1-5; V gene: TRBV7-9
CDR3 protein: ASRGRGYEQY; J gene: TRBJ2-7; V gene: TRBV12-3/TRBV12-4
CDR3 protein: ASSHSVVDGNTIY; J gene: TRBJ1-3; V gene: TRBV14
CDR3 protein: SVAGFGREKLF; J gene: TRBJ1-4; V gene: TRBV29-1
CDR3 protein: ASSLDGGGRAGELF; J gene: TRBJ2-2; V gene: TRBV5-4
CDR3 protein: AISAGTGVNQPQH; J gene: TRBJ1-5; V gene: TRBV10-3
CDR3 protein: ASSSLAGAGANVLT; J gene: TRBJ2-6; V gene: TRBV25-1
CDR3 protein: ATLKGGSYEQY; J gene: TRBJ2-7; V gene: TRBV6-1
CDR3 protein: ASSQEAWREDTDTQY; J gene: TRBJ2-3; V gene: TRBV3-1
CDR3 protein: ASSPGGQPGEKLF; J gene: TRBJ1-4; V gene: TRBV5-1
CDR3 protein: ASSPPTTQGAGELF; J gene: TRBJ2-2; V gene: TRBV7-9
CDR3 protein: ASSSRLANTGELF; J gene: TRBJ2-2; V gene: TRBV12-3/TRBV12-4
CDR3 protein: ASSVVGELF; J gene: TRBJ2-2; V gene: TRBV5-6
CDR3 protein: ASSLFSGGVGNT; J gene: TRBJ1-2; V gene: TRBV5-4
CDR3 protein: ASREQGAGNQPQH; J gene: TRBJ1-5; V gene: TRBV12-3/TRBV12-4
CDR3 protein: ASSLEGGEFVEQY; J gene: TRBJ2-7; V gene: TRBV7-9
CDR3 protein: ASSEIRASGSLRGQY; J gene: TRBJ2-3; V gene: TRBV6-1